A selection of T cell receptor beta chains follows, all from one sample in a study of shared clonotypes between healthy human individuals. Measured with immunoSEQ multiplex PCR; TCRdb has only the in-frame clones, and not every one. Of some 1,600,000 clones listed, roughly 98% were seen once; the top ten hold 0.4% to 0.55%. Sequencing was performed on naive CD4+ T cells sorted from blood. These receptor sequences come from a man aged 30 to 39 in good health. Both conserved end residues are part of each CDR3. D genes are given only for firm matches. Rows give clone size only sometimes, using once, few, many, or a class for an expanded clone.

J gene | D gene | clone size | V gene | CDR3 DNA | CDR3 protein
TRBJ2-1 | . | . | TRBV7-3 | TGTGCCAGCAGCTTAGGGCCAGGGGTCCCCAATGAGCAGTTCTTC | CASSLGPGVPNEQFF
TRBJ2-1 | . | . | TRBV28 | TGTGCCAGCAGTTTGGTAGGTGGGGAGCAGTTCTTC | CASSLVGGEQFF
TRBJ2-3 | . | . | TRBV5-4 | TGTGCCAGCAGCTTGGAAGTTCGGAGCACAGATACGCAGTATTTT | CASSLEVRSTDTQYF
TRBJ2-1 | . | . | TRBV5-1 | TGCGCCAGCAGCTTGTTGGAAGTTGGGAATGAGCAGTTCTTC | CASSLLEVGNEQFF
TRBJ2-3 | TRBD2 | . | TRBV5-1 | TGCGCCAGCAGCTTGATAGGGACTAGCGGGCGAAGCACAGATACGCAGTATTTT | CASSLIGTSGRSTDTQYF
TRBJ1-4 | . | . | TRBV18 | TGTGCCAGCTCTCCTCCGGGGGATGAAAAACTGTTTTTT | CASSPPGDEKLFF
TRBJ2-1 | TRBD1 | . | TRBV7-2 | TGTGCCAGCCGCCCGGGACAGGGCTATGGTGAGCAGTTCTTC | CASRPGQGYGEQFF
TRBJ2-3 | . | once | TRBV10-3 | TGTGCCATCAGTGAATTCAGCAAAGATACGCAGTATTTT | CAISEFSKDTQYF
TRBJ2-2 | . | . | TRBV7-8 | TGTGCCAGCAGCTTACCAGGACAGAAGAACACCGGGGAGCTGTTTTTT | CASSLPGQKNTGELFF
TRBJ2-5 | . | . | TRBV15 | TGTGCCACCAGCGTAGGTGGTCCGCAAGAGACCCAGTACTTC | CATSVGGPQETQYF
TRBJ2-1 | . | . | TRBV20-1 | TGCAGTGCTAAGGGCCAGCGTGAGCAGTTCTTC | CSAKGQREQFF
TRBJ1-1 | . | . | TRBV28 | TGTGCCAGCAGTATACGGCGGGTCAATGGGCTGAACACTGAAGCTTTCTTT | CASSIRRVNGLNTEAFF